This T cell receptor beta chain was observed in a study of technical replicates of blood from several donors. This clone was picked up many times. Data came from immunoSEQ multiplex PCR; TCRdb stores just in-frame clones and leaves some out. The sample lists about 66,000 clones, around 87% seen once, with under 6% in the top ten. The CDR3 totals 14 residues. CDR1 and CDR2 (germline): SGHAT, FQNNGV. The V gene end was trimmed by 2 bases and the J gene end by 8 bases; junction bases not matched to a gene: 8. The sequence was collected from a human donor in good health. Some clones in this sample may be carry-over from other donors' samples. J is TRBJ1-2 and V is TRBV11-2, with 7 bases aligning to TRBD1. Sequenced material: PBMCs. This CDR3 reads CASSLRGTVEGYTF. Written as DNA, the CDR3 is TGTGCCAGCAGCTTACGTGGGACAGTCGAGGGCTACACCTTC. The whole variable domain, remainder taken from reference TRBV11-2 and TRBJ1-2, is EAGVAQSPRYKIIEKRQSVAFWCNPISGHATLYWYQQILGQGPKLLIQFQNNGVVDDSQLPKDRFSAERLKGVDSTLKIQPAKLEDSAVYLCASSLRGTVEGYTFGSGTRLTVV.